These T cell receptor beta chains were read from a single sample in a study of shared clonotypes between healthy human individuals. Libraries were prepared by immunoSEQ multiplex PCR; TCRdb keeps only in-frame clonotypes and omits some of them. The sample contains about 820,000 clones, 80% to 95% of which appear only once. Specimen: naive CD8+ T cells sorted from blood. The source is a man aged 30 to 45 in good health. Each CDR3 is given with its conserved first and last residue. A D gene is named only where the DNA matches it firmly. The size entry is marked missing in some rows and otherwise reads once, few, many or a size class.

abundance: few; len: 12; j_gene: TRBJ2-2; d_gene: -; v_gene: TRBV7-9; CDR3aa: CASSFDTGELFF; CDR3nt: TGTGCCAGCAGCTTTGACACCGGGGAGCTGTTTTTT
abundance: -; len: 15; j_gene: TRBJ1-1; d_gene: -; v_gene: TRBV4-1; CDR3aa: CASSQDMGGGTEAFF; CDR3nt: TGCGCCAGCAGCCAAGATATGGGCGGTGGTACTGAAGCTTTCTTT
abundance: once; len: 12; j_gene: TRBJ2-3; d_gene: -; v_gene: TRBV4-1; CDR3aa: CASRGGTDTQYF; CDR3nt: TGCGCCAGCCGTGGTGGCACAGATACGCAGTATTTT
abundance: -; len: 14; j_gene: TRBJ2-1; d_gene: -; v_gene: TRBV29-1; CDR3aa: CSASSQGRGNEQFF; CDR3nt: TGCAGCGCCTCTTCACAGGGAAGGGGCAATGAGCAGTTCTTC
abundance: once; len: 16; j_gene: TRBJ2-3; d_gene: -; v_gene: TRBV28; CDR3aa: CASSLDQDISTDTQYF; CDR3nt: TGTGCCAGCAGTTTGGACCAGGATATTAGCACAGATACGCAGTATTTT
abundance: -; len: 14; j_gene: TRBJ1-1; d_gene: TRBD1; v_gene: TRBV4-1; CDR3aa: CASSQSQGAGEAFF; CDR3nt: TGCGCCAGCAGCCAATCGCAGGGGGCAGGTGAAGCTTTCTTT
abundance: -; len: 14; j_gene: TRBJ2-3; d_gene: -; v_gene: TRBV6-5; CDR3aa: CASSTASEADTQYF; CDR3nt: TGTGCCAGCAGTACGGCTAGCGAGGCAGATACGCAGTATTTT
abundance: -; len: 16; j_gene: TRBJ1-1; d_gene: TRBD1; v_gene: TRBV27; CDR3aa: CASSLGTGGAWTEAFF; CDR3nt: TGTGCCAGCAGTTTAGGGACAGGGGGCGCCTGGACTGAAGCTTTCTTT
abundance: -; len: 16; j_gene: TRBJ2-1; d_gene: TRBD1; v_gene: TRBV2; CDR3aa: CASSSSGTGTLDEQFF; CDR3nt: TGTGCCAGCAGTTCCTCCGGGACAGGGACTTTGGATGAGCAGTTCTTC
abundance: -; len: 13; j_gene: TRBJ2-3; d_gene: TRBD1; v_gene: TRBV27; CDR3aa: CASSSWTGDTQYF; CDR3nt: TGTGCCAGCAGTTCGTGGACAGGAGATACGCAGTATTTT
abundance: -; len: 13; j_gene: TRBJ2-7; d_gene: -; v_gene: TRBV19; CDR3aa: CASSMGDDWMQYF; CDR3nt: TGTGCCAGTAGTATGGGGGATGACTGGATGCAGTACTTC
abundance: -; len: 12; j_gene: TRBJ2-5; d_gene: -; v_gene: TRBV5-4; CDR3aa: CAIGTDLGTQYF; CDR3nt: TGTGCCATCGGGACCGACCTCGGGACCCAGTACTTC
abundance: -; len: 15; j_gene: TRBJ2-1; d_gene: TRBD2; v_gene: TRBV2; CDR3aa: CASSRIAGRLNEQFF; CDR3nt: TGTGCCAGCAGTCGAATAGCGGGACGATTAAATGAGCAGTTCTTC
abundance: -; len: 14; j_gene: TRBJ1-5; d_gene: TRBD1; v_gene: TRBV19; CDR3aa: CASSIGQGSRAQHF; CDR3nt: TGTGCCAGTAGTATAGGACAGGGATCAAGAGCCCAGCATTTT